One sample yielded the 10 T cell receptor beta chains listed below, sequenced in a study of cytomegalovirus exposure and HLA in healthy donors. The PCR used 60 Vbeta and 13 Jbeta primers. Clones were read by immunoSEQ multiplex PCR, and TCRdb kept only the in-frame ones, dropping some. The data contain some 90,000 clones, about four fifths of them singletons. The sample taken for sequencing was PBMCs. The receptors come from a woman in her 40s in good health and CMV-seronegative.

This clone has just a few counts. The chain has TRBV5-1 and TRBJ1-5; D is unresolved. This CDR3 region has 15 residues. Looked up from germline, CDR1 is SGHRS and CDR2 is YFSETQ. V lost 0 bases and J lost 7, with 14 bases in between. The DNA of the CDR3 is TGCGCCAGCAGCTTGGGATCCTCTGGCGGGCAGCCCCAGCATTTT. Translating gives CASSLGSSGGQPQHF.

This chain links TRBV19 with TRBJ2-6, with 8 positions matching TRBD1. The CDR3 sequence is 18 residues long. Germline V CDR1 and CDR2: LNHDA, SQIVND (reference sequence). Trimming cost V 4 bases and J 0 bases; bases outside gene matches: 8. For the CDR3, the DNA is TGTGCCAGTAGTAGCCGAGGACAGGGCCCCTCTGGGGCCAACGTCCTGACTTTC. Its protein product is CASSSRGQGPSGANVLTF.

This clone showed up just once. V gene TRBV10-1 combines with J gene TRBJ2-5, with TRBD2 identical over 9 bases. Germline V CDR1 and CDR2: WNHNN, SYGVQD (reference sequence). The J segment lost 2 bases and the V segment lost 4 bases, leaving 5 bases of the junction unmatched. CDR3 size: 15 residues. CDR3 amino acids: CASSVLAGLQETQYF. The CDR3 DNA is TGCGCCAGCAGTGTGCTAGCGGGACTACAAGAGACCCAGTACTTC.

The chain combines TRBV15 with TRBJ1-2; TRBD1 matches 8 bases. V trimming: 5 bases; J trimming: 3 bases; junction bases outside the gene matches: 8. The CDR3 consists of 15 residues. Germline CDR1 and CDR2: LNHNV and YYDKDF (reference sequence). The CDR3 DNA sequence: TGTGCCACCAGCGACGGACAGGGCCCAGACTATGGCTACACCTTC. This translates into CATSDGQGPDYGYTF.

The chain uses TRBV7-6 and TRBJ1-3; D possibly corresponds to TRBD1 (6 bases). Trimming removed 5 bases at V and 0 bases at J, with 11 bases between. Germline loops: CDR1 SGHVS, CDR2 FNYEAQ. The length of the CDR3 is 15 residues. The CDR3 protein is CASSGRQASGNTIYF. The CDR3, as DNA: TGTGCCAGCAGCGGAAGACAGGCCTCTGGAAACACCATATATTTT.

This rearrangement joins TRBV7-6 to TRBJ1-1, with 7 bases lining up with TRBD1. Trimming took 4 bases from V and 6 from J; bases not matched to a gene: 5. The germline V gene encodes CDR1 SGHVS and CDR2 FNYEAQ. The CDR3 runs 13 residues. The CDR3 region is CASSSQGEAEAFF. Written as DNA, the CDR3 is TGTGCCAGCAGCTCCCAGGGGGAGGCTGAAGCTTTCTTT.

This clone came up a few times. This sample also contains other DNA sequences that code for the same CDR3. The chain employs TRBV6-6 and TRBJ1-1, with D unclear. In germline, CDR1 is MNHNY, CDR2 SVGAGI (reference sequence). The CDR3 contains 11 residues. The ends were cut back, 2 bases at V and 10 bases at J, with 8 bases in the middle. CDR3 sequence (DNA): TGTGCCAGCAGTTACAATCACGGAGCTTTCTTT. This encodes CASSYNHGAFF.

V gene TRBV6-5 combines with J gene TRBJ1-1, with 8 bases identical to TRBD1. Germline V CDR1 and CDR2: MNHEY, SVGAGI. Trimming removed 4 bases from V and 1 base from J; junction bases left unmatched: 8. This CDR3 region has 16 residues. The CDR3 protein is CASSSGQGNANTEAFF. DNA of the CDR3: TGTGCCAGCAGTTCAGGACAGGGTAACGCGAACACTGAAGCTTTCTTT.

Comment on this clone: Additional DNA sequences in this sample encode the identical CDR3. The chain is built from TRBV20-1 and TRBJ2-5; D might be TRBD1 (5 bases). The V end lost 4 bases, the J end lost 10 bases, and 10 bases lay between the germline ends. CDR1 is DFQATT, CDR2 SNEGSKA, per germline (reference sequence). CDR3 size: 10 residues. This chain's CDR3 is CSATLGDQYF. CDR3 DNA: TGCAGTGCTACCTTAGGGGACCAGTACTTC.

The rearrangement links TRBV7-2 to TRBJ2-6, with D tentatively TRBD2 (5 bases). The CDR3 runs to 16 residues. V was pared by 1 base and J by 1 base, with 8 bases between. Germline CDR1 SGHTA, CDR2 FQGNSA. The CDR3 sequence: CASSLDTGSGANVLTF. In DNA form, the CDR3 reads TGTGCCAGCAGCTTAGATACGGGATCTGGGGCCAACGTCCTGACTTTC.